The present T cell receptor beta chain was sequenced within a study of shared clonotypes between healthy human individuals. The germline gives CDR1 SGHRS, CDR2 YFSETQ. The CDR3 consists of 15 residues. V was cut by 4 bases and J by 4 bases, with 15 bases left in between. The method was immunoSEQ multiplex PCR; TCRdb's version includes in-frame clones alone and lacks a portion of them. The sample lists around 700,000 clones; 60% to 80% were seen once. This receptor was obtained from a woman in her twenties or thirties in good health. J is TRBJ2-1 and V is TRBV5-1; D call uncertain. Material for sequencing was memory CD4+ T cells sorted from blood. Subset indicated: CD45RA-negative fraction. The CDR3: CASSISSLGYNEQFF. CDR3 DNA: TGCGCCAGCAGCATATCTAGTCTGGGTTACAATGAGCAGTTCTTC.